This entry lists 17 T cell receptor beta chains sequenced from one sample in a study of glioma-infiltrating T cells after dendritic cell vaccination. Assay used: immunoSEQ multiplex PCR; TCRdb lists only in-frame clones, some missing. This sample has around 90,000 clones, with 79% found just once. Sample: blood, taken before dendritic cell vaccination. These receptors were taken from a human donor with glioblastoma.

This clone was seen only once. This rearrangement joins TRBV9 to TRBJ2-5; 14 nucleotides match TRBD2. V lost 4 bases and J lost 9; bases outside the gene matches: 14. Germline V gives CDR1 SGDLS, CDR2 YYNGEE. CDR3 length: 17 amino acids. CDR3 amino acids: CASSPGLAGGQLGAQYF. For the CDR3, the DNA is TGTGCCAGCAGCCCAGGACTAGCGGGAGGCCAGCTCGGTGCCCAGTACTTC.

The chain is built from TRBV9 and TRBJ1-3, with TRBD1 matching over 9 bases. This CDR3 has 14 residues. The germline V gene has CDR1 SGDLS and CDR2 YYNGEE. With V trimmed by 2 bases and J by 4 bases, 1 base remained unmatched. The CDR3 DNA reads TGTGCCAGCAGCGTGGGGACAGGGGGAAACACCATATATTTT. Residues: CASSVGTGGNTIYF.

Regarding this clone: A read error may account for a junction end that differs from germline. This sequence joins TRBV25-1 and TRBJ1-2, with D possibly matching TRBD1 (5 bases). The CDR3 loop spans 15 amino acids. The germline CDR1 and CDR2 sequences are MGHDK and SYGVNS. The CDR3 bases are TGTGTCAGCTCTTGGGGAAGACCGGGGGACTATGGCTACACCTTC. This codes for CVSSWGRPGDYGYTF.

V is TRBV5-1 and J is TRBJ2-7, with 7 bases aligning to TRBD1. This CDR3 is built from 13 residues. Germline V gene sequence: CDR1 SGHRS, CDR2 YFSETQ. V dropped 3 bases and J dropped 5; count of bases not matched to a gene: 5. The CDR3 loop is CASSSTGFNEQYF. The DNA for the CDR3 is TGCGCCAGCAGCTCGACAGGGTTTAACGAGCAGTACTTC.

The chain combines TRBV5-1 with TRBJ1-2; maybe TRBD1 (6 bases). The CDR3 is made up of 14 amino acids. Germline V gene sequence: CDR1 SGHRS, CDR2 YFSETQ. The V and J ends lost 6 bases and 1 base respectively, with 13 bases between them. The CDR3 region is CASNVQGFNYGYTF. Here the CDR3 DNA reads TGCGCCAGCAACGTACAGGGTTTTAACTATGGCTACACCTTC.

This clone was recorded only once. This chain joins TRBV27 and TRBJ2-1; 13 nucleotides line up with TRBD2. Trimming at V came to 3 bases and at J to 6 bases, leaving 5 bases not matched to a gene. Germline CDR1 and CDR2: MNHEY and SMNVEV (reference sequence). CDR3 length equals 16 residues. This CDR3 reads CASSLPTSGRANEQFF. DNA of the CDR3: TGTGCCAGCAGTTTGCCTACTAGCGGGAGGGCCAATGAGCAGTTCTTC.

This clone was seen once. The chain employs TRBV9 and TRBJ1-5; D is unresolved. Looked up from germline, CDR1 is SGDLS and CDR2 is YYNGEE. V dropped 0 bases and J dropped 0 bases, with 7 bases sitting between them. The CDR3 has 15 residues. The CDR3 nucleotides are TGTGCCAGCAGCGTAGGGCAGAATAGCAATCAGCCCCAGCATTTT. As protein: CASSVGQNSNQPQHF.

CDR3 sequence reads: CASSPGTGEPYEQYF. Written as DNA, the CDR3 is TGTGCCAGTAGCCCCGGGACAGGGGAACCCTACGAGCAGTACTTC. V usage is TRBV19 and J usage is TRBJ2-7; 10 nucleotides align to TRBD1. J lost 2 bases, V lost 6 bases, and 7 bases had no gene match. The CDR3 contains 15 residues. Germline CDR1 is LNHDA and CDR2 is SQIVND (reference sequence).

A single count supports this clone. V is TRBV5-4 and J is TRBJ2-2, with 7 bases matching TRBD1. Per germline, CDR1 SGHNT and CDR2 YYREEE (reference sequence). The CDR3 consists of 15 residues. V lost 2 bases and J lost 5; bases outside the gene matches: 6. CDR3 coding DNA: TGTGCCAGCAGCTTCGGAAGGGGGCAAACCGGGGAGCTGTTTTTT. It translates to CASSFGRGQTGELFF.

The chain is built from TRBV9 and TRBJ2-3; TRBD2 matches 11 bases. V trimming: 4 bases; J trimming: 8 bases; junction bases outside the gene matches: 15. The germline CDR1 and CDR2 sequences are SGDLS and YYNGEE. The CDR3 loop spans 17 amino acids. The CDR3 nucleotides are TGTGCCAGCAGCCCCTCCTCTAGCGGGGGGTCCTCCCGTACGCAGTATTTT. This sequence encodes CASSPSSSGGSSRTQYF.

This clone was seen only a few times. The J gene is TRBJ2-4, the V gene TRBV6-1; tentatively, D is TRBD2 (5 bases). Trimming took off 3 bases at V and 3 bases at J, with 18 bases between the two ends. Germline CDR1 is MNHNS and CDR2 is SASEGT. The CDR3 is made up of 17 amino acids. CDR3 protein: CASSESNRVGVKNIQYF. In DNA, the CDR3 is TGTGCCAGCAGTGAGTCGAATAGGGTCGGGGTCAAAAACATTCAGTACTTC.

This clone was counted between two and nine times. The chain recombines TRBV29-1 with TRBJ1-1; D remains ambiguous. The CDR3 is made up of 12 amino acids. Trimming shortened V by 4 bases and J by 5 bases, and 11 bases separated the two germline ends. Germline V gene sequence: CDR1 SQVTM, CDR2 ANQGSEA. CDR3 amino acids: CSVGLGPTEAFF. CDR3 DNA sequence: TGCAGCGTTGGACTTGGTCCGACTGAAGCTTTCTTT. Looking up the rest from reference TRBV29-1 and TRBJ1-1 gives the full variable domain: SAVISQKPSRDICQRGTSLTIQCQVDSQVTMMFWYRQQPGQSLTLIATANQGSEATYESGFVIDKFPISRPNLTFSTLTVSNMSPEDSSIYLCSVGLGPTEAFFGQGTRLTVV.

The chain uses TRBV18 and TRBJ1-2; D ambiguous. The ends were cut back, 6 bases at V and 5 bases at J, with 16 bases in the middle. The CDR3 contains 14 residues. Looked up from germline, CDR1 is KGHSH and CDR2 is LQKENI. The CDR3 nucleotides are TGTGCCAGCTCGGAGTCCGTATATGAGTATGGCTACACCTTC. This gives the protein CASSESVYEYGYTF.

V is TRBV20-1 and J is TRBJ1-2; D is uncertain. This CDR3 has 11 amino acids. Trimming cost V 6 bases and J 5 bases, with 10 bases left between them. The germline V gene has CDR1 DFQATT and CDR2 SNEGSKA (reference sequence). CDR3 loop: CSAQGEYGYTF. CDR3 in DNA: TGCAGTGCACAAGGAGAGTATGGCTACACCTTC.

The rearrangement joins TRBV19 to TRBJ1-1, with 7 bases fitting TRBD1. The germline CDR1 and CDR2 sequences are LNHDA and SQIVND (reference sequence). Trimming removed 7 bases from V and 4 bases from J; junction bases left unmatched: 9. The CDR3 runs 14 residues. The CDR3 loop reads CASIVAGGSTEAFF. In nucleotides, the CDR3 is TGTGCCAGTATTGTGGCAGGGGGGAGCACTGAAGCTTTCTTT.

The gene calls are TRBV7-9 and TRBJ1-4; D possibly corresponds to TRBD1 (6 bases). Trimming shortened V by 0 bases and J by 8 bases, and 10 bases separated the two germline ends. Germline lookup yields CDR1 SEHNR and CDR2 FQNEAQ (reference sequence). The CDR3 sequence is 14 residues long. The chain's CDR3 is CASSLARGLEKLFF. Here the CDR3 DNA reads TGTGCCAGCAGCTTAGCCAGGGGATTGGAAAAACTGTTTTTT.

This clone appeared a single time. The rearrangement links TRBV4-1 to TRBJ2-1; TRBD2 aligns across 9 bases. Per the germline V gene, CDR1 is MGHRA and CDR2 is YSYEKL. Trimming took 4 bases from V and 8 from J; bases not matched to a gene: 18. CDR3 size: 18 residues. The CDR3 here is CASSLLYSGTSRADEQFF. CDR3 in DNA: TGCGCCAGCAGCCTTCTATACTCCGGGACTAGCCGGGCCGATGAGCAGTTCTTC.